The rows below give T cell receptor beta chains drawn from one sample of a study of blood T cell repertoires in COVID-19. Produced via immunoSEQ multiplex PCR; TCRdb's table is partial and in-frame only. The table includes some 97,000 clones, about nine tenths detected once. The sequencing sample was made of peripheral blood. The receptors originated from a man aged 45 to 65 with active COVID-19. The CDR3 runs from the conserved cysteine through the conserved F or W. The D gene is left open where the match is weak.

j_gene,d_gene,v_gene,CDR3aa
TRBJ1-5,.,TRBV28,CASSPGRAGYGNQPQHF
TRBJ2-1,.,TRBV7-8,CASSLQGGPYNEQFF
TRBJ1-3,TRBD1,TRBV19,CASSTPGQASGNTIYF
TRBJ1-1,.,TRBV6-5,CASSTGRVRGAFF
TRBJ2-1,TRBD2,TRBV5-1,CASSALAEFYNEQFF
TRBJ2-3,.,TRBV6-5,CASRTRVGVTDTQYF
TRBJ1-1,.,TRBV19,CATGGALGTEAFF
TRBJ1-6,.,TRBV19,CASSIQGRNSPLHF
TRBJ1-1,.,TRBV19,CASRGPASPMNTEAFF
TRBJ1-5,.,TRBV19,CASRDRDRQPQHF
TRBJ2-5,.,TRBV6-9,CASSTAYRLVETQYF
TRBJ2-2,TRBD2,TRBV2,CASNLAGGAGELFF
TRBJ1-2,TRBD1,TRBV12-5,CASGLVDRVYGYTF
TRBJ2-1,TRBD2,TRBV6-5,CASSRTSGRSNEQFF
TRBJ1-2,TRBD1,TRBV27,CASSLWGTGSNYGYTF
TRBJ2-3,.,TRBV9,CASTQAGVVTDTQYF
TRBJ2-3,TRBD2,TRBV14,CASSPGLKSTDTQYF
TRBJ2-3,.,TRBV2,CASGKQGYTDTQYF
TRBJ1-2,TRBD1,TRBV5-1,CASSLIQGNDGYTF
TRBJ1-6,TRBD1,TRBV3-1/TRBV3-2,CASSRTRQGNSPLHF
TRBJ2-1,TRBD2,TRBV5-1,CASSLEGLATSGAPSYNEQFF
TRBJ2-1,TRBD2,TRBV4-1,CASSQLMLGGGTYEQFF
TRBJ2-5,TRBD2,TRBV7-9,CASSLAREYQETQYF
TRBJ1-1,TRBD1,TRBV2,CASSPRGFTEAFF
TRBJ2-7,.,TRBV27,CASSLLGLGGGFSYEQYF
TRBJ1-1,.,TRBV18,CASSPSPRDTEAFF
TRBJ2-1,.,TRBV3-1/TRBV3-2,CASSQEYRGGDEQFF
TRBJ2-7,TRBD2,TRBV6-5,CASSPGGGSYEQYF
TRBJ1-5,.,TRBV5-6,CASSYVGANQPQHF
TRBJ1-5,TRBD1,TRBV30,CAWSAGQGGQPQHF
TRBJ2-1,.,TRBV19,CASSTGGLGNEQFF
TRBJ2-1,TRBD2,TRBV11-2,CASSLEQAGAGNEQFF
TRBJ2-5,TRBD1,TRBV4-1,CASSPVSTGARETQYF
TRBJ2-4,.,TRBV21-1,CASSKDGTGRNIQYF
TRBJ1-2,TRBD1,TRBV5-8,CASSLALQGARGYTF
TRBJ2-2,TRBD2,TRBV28,CASIVGAGFGTGELFF
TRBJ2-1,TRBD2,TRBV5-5,CASSLILAGSFNEQFF
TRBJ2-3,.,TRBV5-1,CASSLDRGTDTQYF
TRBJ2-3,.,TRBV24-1,CATKASRTDTQYF
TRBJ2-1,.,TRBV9,CASSVQATSSYNEQFF
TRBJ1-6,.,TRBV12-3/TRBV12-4,CASSTLNSPLHF
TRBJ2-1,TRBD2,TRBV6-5,CASSYDGLADHNEQFF
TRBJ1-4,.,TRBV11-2,CASSLDRGAQGSGKLFF
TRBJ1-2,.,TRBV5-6,CASSWGRADYGYTF
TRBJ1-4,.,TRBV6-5,CASSPRGSNEKLFF